This T cell receptor beta chain came from a study of blood T cell repertoires in COVID-19. On the study more broadly: Both acute and convalescent COVID-19 samples were obtained from the United States, Italy and Spain. PBMCs, B-cell-depleted T cells, or T cells were the source of the cDNA or gDNA that made up the material.

Clones were read by immunoSEQ multiplex PCR, and TCRdb kept only the in-frame ones, dropping some. Among fewer than 50,000 clones listed, 90% were seen once. Trimming removed 7 bases from V and 5 bases from J, with 14 bases in between. Per germline, CDR1 MNHEY and CDR2 SVGAGI. The CDR3 covers 13 residues. The clonotype originates from a human donor in a cohort sampled during active COVID-19. The sequencing sample was made of peripheral blood. The chain carries TRBV6-5 and TRBJ2-5; D is perhaps TRBD1 (5 bases). CDR3 sequence (DNA): TGTGCCAGCAAAAGGGGTGGTAGCGAGACCCAGTACTTC. Translating it yields CASKRGGSETQYF.